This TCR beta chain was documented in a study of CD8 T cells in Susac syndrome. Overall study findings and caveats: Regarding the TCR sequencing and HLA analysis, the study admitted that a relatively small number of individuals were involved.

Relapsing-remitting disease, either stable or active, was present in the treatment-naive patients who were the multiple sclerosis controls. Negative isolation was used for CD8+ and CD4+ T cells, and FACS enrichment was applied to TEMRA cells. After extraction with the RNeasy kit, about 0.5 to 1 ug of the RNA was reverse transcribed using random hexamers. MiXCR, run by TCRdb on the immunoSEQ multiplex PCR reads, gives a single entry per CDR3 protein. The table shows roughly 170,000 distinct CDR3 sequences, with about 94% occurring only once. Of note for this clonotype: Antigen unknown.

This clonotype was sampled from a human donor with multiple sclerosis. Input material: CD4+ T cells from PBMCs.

The CDR3: CSANGLGSLYNEQFF. The CDR3 DNA reads as TGCAGTGCGAACGGATTAGGGTCATTGTACAATGAGCAGTTCTTC. V gene TRBV20-1 combines with J gene TRBJ2-1; no reliable D call. V lost 6 bases to trimming and J lost 4 bases, with 19 bases between them. The germline CDR1 and CDR2 sequences are DFQATT and SNEGSKA (reference sequence). The CDR3 length is 15 residues.